Described below is a single TCR beta chain sequence and its context. This record belongs to a study of OX40 agonist ivuxolimab in advanced cancers. Whole-study context: Ivuxolimab, an agonist antibody against OX40 (CD134), was given to patients. Ivuxolimab doses were 0.01, 0.1, 0.3, 1.5, 3 or 10 mg/kg every 2 weeks. Participants could have had prior anti-PD-1, anti-PD-L1 or anti-CTLA-4 therapy, and around 43% had some.

Germline V gene data show CDR1 as SGHTA and CDR2 as FQGNSA. This CDR3 spans 14 amino acids. The V segment lost 0 bases and the J segment 9 bases; nucleotides outside the gene matches: 3. TCRdb's copy holds only in-frame clones and misses some; the assay was immunoSEQ multiplex PCR. The sample includes more than 75,000 clones, around four fifths of them seen just once. Collection of blood occurred at baseline, at cycle 4 day 1, and at cycle 7 day 1. The sample was CD4+ or CD8+ T cells sorted from blood, taken in a trial of the OX40 agonist ivuxolimab. The sequence was collected from an adult with an advanced solid tumor such as melanoma, head and neck, liver or kidney cancer. The rearrangement uses TRBV7-2 and TRBJ2-1, with 9 positions matching TRBD2. The CDR3 region is CASSLARTSAEQFF. The CDR3 DNA reads TGTGCCAGCAGCTTAGCTCGGACTAGCGCTGAGCAGTTCTTC.